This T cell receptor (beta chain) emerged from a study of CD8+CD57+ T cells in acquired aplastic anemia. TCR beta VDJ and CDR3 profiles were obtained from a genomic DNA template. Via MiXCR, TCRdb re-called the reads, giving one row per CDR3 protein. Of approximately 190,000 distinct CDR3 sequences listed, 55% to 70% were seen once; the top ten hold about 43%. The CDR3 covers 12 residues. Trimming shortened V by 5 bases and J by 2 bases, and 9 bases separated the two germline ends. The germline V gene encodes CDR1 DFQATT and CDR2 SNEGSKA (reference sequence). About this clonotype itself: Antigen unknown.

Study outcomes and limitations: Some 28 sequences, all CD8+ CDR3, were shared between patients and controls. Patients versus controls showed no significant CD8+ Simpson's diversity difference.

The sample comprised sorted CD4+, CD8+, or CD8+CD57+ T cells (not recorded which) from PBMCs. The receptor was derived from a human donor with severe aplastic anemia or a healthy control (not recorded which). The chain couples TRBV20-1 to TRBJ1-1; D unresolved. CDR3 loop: CSARHQNTEAFF. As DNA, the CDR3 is TGCAGTGCTCGACACCAAAACACTGAAGCTTTCTTT.